This T cell receptor beta chain was profiled in a study of blood T cells in healthy people across ages. A sample-barcoded 5' primer and a J-beta primer mix were used in a second PCR of roughly 7 to 11 cycles. In TCRdb, the 5' RACE reads were re-called with MiXCR into one record per CDR3 protein. The sample has 1.5 million to 2 million distinct CDR3 sequences, roughly 28% seen once. Trimming cost V 0 bases and J 6 bases; bases outside gene matches: 10. Per the germline V gene, CDR1 is SGHTA and CDR2 is FQGNSA. The CDR3 consists of 16 residues. The clonotype was recovered from a woman aged 25-40 years in good health. V gene TRBV7-2 combines with J gene TRBJ2-7; TRBD2 matches 8 bases. Sequenced material: blood. This chain's CDR3 is CASSLASGNLFCEQYF. In DNA form, the CDR3 reads TGTGCCAGCAGCTTAGCTAGCGGGAACCTCTTCTGCGAGCAGTACTTC.